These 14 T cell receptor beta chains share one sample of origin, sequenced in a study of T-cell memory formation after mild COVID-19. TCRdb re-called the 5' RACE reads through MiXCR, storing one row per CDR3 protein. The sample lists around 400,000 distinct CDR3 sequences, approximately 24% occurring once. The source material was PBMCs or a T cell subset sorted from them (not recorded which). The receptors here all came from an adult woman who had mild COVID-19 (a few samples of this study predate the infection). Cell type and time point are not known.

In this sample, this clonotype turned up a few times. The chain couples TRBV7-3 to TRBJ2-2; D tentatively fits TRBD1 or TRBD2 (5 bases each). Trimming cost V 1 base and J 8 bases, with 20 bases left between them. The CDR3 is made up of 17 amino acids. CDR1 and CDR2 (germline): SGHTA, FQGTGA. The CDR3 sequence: CASSLIGTPSRPGELFF. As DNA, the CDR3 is TGTGCCAGCAGCTTAATAGGGACCCCAAGTCGCCCTGGGGAGCTGTTTTTT.

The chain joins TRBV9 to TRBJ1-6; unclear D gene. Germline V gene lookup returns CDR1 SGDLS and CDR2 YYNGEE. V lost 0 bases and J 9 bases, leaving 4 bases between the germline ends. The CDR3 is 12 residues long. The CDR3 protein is CASSVDGSPLHF. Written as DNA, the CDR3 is TGTGCCAGCAGCGTAGATGGTTCACCCCTCCACTTT.

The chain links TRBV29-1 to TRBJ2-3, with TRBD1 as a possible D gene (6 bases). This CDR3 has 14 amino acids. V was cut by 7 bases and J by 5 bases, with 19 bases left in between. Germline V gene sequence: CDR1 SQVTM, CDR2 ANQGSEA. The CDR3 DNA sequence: TGCAGCGCTGCCCCTCACCAGGGGATAGATACGCAGTATTTT. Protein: CSAAPHQGIDTQYF.

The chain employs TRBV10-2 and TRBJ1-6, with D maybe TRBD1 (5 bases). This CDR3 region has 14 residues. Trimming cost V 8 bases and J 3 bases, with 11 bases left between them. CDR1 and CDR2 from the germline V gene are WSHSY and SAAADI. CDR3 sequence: CASSDRVYNSPLHF. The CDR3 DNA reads TGCGCCAGCTCCGACAGAGTCTATAATTCACCCCTCCACTTT.

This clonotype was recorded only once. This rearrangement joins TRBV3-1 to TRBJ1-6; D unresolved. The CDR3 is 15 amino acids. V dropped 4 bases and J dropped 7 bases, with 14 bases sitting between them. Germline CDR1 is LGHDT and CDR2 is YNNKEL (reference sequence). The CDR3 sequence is CASSPPSLLNSPLHF. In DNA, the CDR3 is TGTGCCAGCAGCCCGCCGAGCCTCCTCAATTCACCCCTCCACTTT.

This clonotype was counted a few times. CDR3 residues: CASSPGGKEQYF. The CDR3 coding sequence is TGTGCCAGCAGCCCCGGGGGCAAGGAGCAGTACTTC. The rearrangement links TRBV4-2 to TRBJ2-7; D may be TRBD1 or TRBD2 (6 bases each). V was clipped by 4 bases and J by 7 bases, with 11 bases between them. Per germline, CDR1 LGHNA and CDR2 YNFKEQ. CDR3 length: 12 residues.

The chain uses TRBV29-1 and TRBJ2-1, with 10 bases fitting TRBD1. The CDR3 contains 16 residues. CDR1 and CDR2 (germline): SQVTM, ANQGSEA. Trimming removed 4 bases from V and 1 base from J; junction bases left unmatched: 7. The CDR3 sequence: CSVAQGQGGSYNEQFF. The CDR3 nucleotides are TGCAGCGTTGCACAAGGACAGGGGGGTTCCTACAATGAGCAGTTCTTC.

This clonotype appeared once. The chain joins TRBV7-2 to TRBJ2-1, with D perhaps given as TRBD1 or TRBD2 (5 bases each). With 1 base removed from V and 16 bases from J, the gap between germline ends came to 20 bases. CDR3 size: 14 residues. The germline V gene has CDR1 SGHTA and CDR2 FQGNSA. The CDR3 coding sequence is TGTGCCAGCAGCTTAGGGAGTACCGGGACGGGTATATTCTTC. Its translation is CASSLGSTGTGIFF.

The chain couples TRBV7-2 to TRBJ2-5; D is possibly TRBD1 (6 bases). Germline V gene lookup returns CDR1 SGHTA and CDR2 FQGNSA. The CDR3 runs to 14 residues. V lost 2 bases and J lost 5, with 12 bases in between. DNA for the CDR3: TGTGCCAGCAGCTTATCAGGGCAGGGGGAGACCCAGTACTTC. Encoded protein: CASSLSGQGETQYF.

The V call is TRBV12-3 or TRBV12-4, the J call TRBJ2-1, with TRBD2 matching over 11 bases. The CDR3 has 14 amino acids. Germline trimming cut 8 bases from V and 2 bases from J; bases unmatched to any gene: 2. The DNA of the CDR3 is TGTGCCAGCTCGACTAGCGGGACCTACAATGAGCAGTTCTTC. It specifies CASSTSGTYNEQFF.

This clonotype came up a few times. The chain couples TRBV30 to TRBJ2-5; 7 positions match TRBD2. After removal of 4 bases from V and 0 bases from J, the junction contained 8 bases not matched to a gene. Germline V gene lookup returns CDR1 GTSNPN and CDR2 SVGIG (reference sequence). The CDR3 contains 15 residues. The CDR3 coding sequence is TGTGCCTGGAATGTTTGGCGGGGGAACCAAGAGACCCAGTACTTC. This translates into CAWNVWRGNQETQYF.

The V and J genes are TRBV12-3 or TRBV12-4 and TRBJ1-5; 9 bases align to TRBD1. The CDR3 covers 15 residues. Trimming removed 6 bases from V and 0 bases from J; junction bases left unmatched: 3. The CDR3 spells CASRRQGDSNQPQHF. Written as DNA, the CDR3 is TGTGCCAGCAGACGACAGGGGGATAGCAATCAGCCCCAGCATTTT.

For the CDR3, the DNA is TGCGCCAGCAGCCAATCAAGGCCTCAAGAGACCCAGTACTTC. This sequence encodes CASSQSRPQETQYF. V usage is TRBV5-1 and J usage is TRBJ2-5; unclear D gene. V was trimmed by 4 bases and J by 2 bases, leaving 12 bases between them. CDR1 is SGHRS and CDR2 is YFSETQ in the germline V gene. The CDR3 extends over 14 amino acids.

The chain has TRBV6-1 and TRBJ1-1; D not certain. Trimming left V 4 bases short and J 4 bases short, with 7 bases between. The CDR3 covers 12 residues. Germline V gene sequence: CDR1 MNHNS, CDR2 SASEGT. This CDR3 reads CASSAYSTEAFF. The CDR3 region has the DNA TGTGCCAGCAGTGCATACAGCACTGAAGCTTTCTTT.